This TCR beta chain was found in a study of T-cell memory formation after mild COVID-19. Study background: Clustering of TCRs was largely donor specific. Study-wide results and caveats: Most CD4+ clones that shrank were in CM and EM, while CD8+ ones turned up in EMRA. Clones contracting across day 15 to 85 had a balanced CD4/CD8 profile; later expanding clones leaned CD4+.

TCRdb analysed the 5' RACE reads with MiXCR anew, one entry per CDR3 protein. The data show about 420,000 distinct CDR3 sequences, with about a quarter seen just once and around 12% held by the top ten. After removal of 6 bases from V and 3 bases from J, the junction contained 13 bases not matched to a gene. The germline gives CDR1 LGHDT, CDR2 YNNKEL (reference sequence). This CDR3 has 17 residues. This clonotype has only a few counts. Its antigen is still unknown. The sequencing input was PBMCs or a T cell subset sorted from them (not recorded which). V and J are TRBV3-1 and TRBJ1-1; 10 nucleotides align to TRBD1. The receptor was isolated from an adult woman who had mild COVID-19 (a few samples of this study predate the infection). Cell type and time point are not known. In DNA form, the CDR3 reads TGTGCCAGCAGTCCCACCGGGACAGGGGTATTGTACACTGAAGCTTTCTTT. Protein product: CASSPTGTGVLYTEAFF. Variable domain in full (rest from reference TRBV3-1 and TRBJ1-1): DTAVSQTPKYLVTQMGNDKSIKCEQNLGHDTMYWYKQDSKKFLKIMFSYNNKELIINETVPNRFSPKSPDKAHLNLHINSLELGDSAVYFCASSPTGTGVLYTEAFFGQGTRLTVV.